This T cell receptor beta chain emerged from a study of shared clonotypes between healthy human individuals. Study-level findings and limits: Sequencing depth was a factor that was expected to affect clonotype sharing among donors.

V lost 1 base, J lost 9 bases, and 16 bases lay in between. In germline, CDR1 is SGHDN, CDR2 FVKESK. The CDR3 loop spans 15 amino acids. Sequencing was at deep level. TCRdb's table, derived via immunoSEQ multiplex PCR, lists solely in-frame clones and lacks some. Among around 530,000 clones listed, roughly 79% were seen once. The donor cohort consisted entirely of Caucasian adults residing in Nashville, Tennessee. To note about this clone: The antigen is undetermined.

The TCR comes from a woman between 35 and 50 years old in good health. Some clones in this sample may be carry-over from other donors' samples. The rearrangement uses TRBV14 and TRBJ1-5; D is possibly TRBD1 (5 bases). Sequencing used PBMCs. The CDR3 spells CASSQGSGRGGPQHF. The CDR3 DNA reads TGTGCCAGCAGCCAAGGTTCAGGTCGGGGGGGGCCCCAGCATTTT. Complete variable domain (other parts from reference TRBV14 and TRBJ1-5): EAGVTQFPSHSVIEKGQTVTLRCDPISGHDNLYWYRRVMGKEIKFLLHFVKESKQDESGMPNNRFLAERTGGTYSTLKVQPAELEDSGVYFCASSQGSGRGGPQHFGDGTRLSIL.